The table lists the clone carrying this TCR beta chain with many counts. Naive CD8 T cells were FACS-sorted by CD8+CD4-CCR7+CD45RA+ markers. This sample was taken from a study of molecular identifiers for immune sequencing clone quantification. It was with previously described methods and listed TCR primers that bulk TCR libraries were made. One entry per CDR3 protein, called by TCRdb with MiXCR from the PCR reads. The sample consists of about 300,000 distinct CDR3 sequences, over 20% of them appearing once. The sample comprised naive CD8+ T cells from blood, with Jurkat cell RNA spiked in. Specified subset: FACS-sorted CD8+CD4-CCR7+CD45RA+ naive T cells. The receptor was isolated from a human donor in good health. Some libraries in this study had Jurkat cell RNA spiked in.

CDR3 residues: CASARANEKLFF. CDR3 in DNA: TGCGCCAGCGCCAGGGCTAATGAAAAACTGTTTTTT. The V call is TRBV4-3, the J call TRBJ1-4; D is possibly TRBD1 (5 bases). This CDR3 contains 12 residues. V lost 8 bases and J lost 3, with 7 bases in between. In germline, CDR1 is LGHNA, CDR2 YSLEER.